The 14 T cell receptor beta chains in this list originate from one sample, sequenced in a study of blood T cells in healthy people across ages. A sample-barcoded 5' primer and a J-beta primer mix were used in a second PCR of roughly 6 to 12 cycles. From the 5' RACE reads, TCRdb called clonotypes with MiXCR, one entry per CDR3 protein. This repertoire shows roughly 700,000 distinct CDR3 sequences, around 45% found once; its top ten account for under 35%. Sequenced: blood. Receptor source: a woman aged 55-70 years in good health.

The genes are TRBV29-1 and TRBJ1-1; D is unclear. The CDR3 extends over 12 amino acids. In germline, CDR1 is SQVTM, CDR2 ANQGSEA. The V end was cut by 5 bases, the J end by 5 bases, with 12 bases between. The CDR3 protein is CSVYSQATEAFF. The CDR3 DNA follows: TGCAGCGTTTATTCCCAGGCGACTGAAGCTTTCTTT.

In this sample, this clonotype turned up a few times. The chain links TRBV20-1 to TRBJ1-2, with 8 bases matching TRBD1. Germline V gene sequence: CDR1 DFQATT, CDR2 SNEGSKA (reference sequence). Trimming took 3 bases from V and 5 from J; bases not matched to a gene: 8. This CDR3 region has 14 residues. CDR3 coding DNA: TGCAGTGCTAGTCGAGATACAGGGGGATATGGCTACACCTTC. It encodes CSASRDTGGYGYTF.

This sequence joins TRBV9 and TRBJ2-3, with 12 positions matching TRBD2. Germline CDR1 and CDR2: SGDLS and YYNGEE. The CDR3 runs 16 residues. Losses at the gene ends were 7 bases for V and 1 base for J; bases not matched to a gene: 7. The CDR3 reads CASSRLAGARTDTQYF. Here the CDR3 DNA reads TGTGCCAGCTCCCGACTAGCGGGAGCCCGCACAGATACGCAGTATTTT.

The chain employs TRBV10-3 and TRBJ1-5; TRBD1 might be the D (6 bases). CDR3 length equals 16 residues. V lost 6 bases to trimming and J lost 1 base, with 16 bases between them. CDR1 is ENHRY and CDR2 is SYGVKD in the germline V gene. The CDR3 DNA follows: TGTGCCATCAGCCACGAAGGGGGTAGAAGCAATCAGCCCCAGCATTTT. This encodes CAISHEGGRSNQPQHF.

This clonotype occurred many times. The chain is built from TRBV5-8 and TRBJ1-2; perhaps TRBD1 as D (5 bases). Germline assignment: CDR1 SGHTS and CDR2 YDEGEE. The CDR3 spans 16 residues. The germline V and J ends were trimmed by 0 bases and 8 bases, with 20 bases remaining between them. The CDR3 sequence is CASSLEVGRESTGYTF. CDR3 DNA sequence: TGTGCCAGCAGCTTGGAGGTCGGCAGGGAATCGACGGGCTACACCTTC.

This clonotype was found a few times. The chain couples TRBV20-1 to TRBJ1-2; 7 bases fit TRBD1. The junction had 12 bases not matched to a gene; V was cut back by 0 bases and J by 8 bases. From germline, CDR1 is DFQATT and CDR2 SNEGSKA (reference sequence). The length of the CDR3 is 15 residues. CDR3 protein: CSARDRPDRAHGYTF. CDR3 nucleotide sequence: TGCAGTGCTAGAGATCGTCCCGACAGGGCCCACGGCTACACCTTC.

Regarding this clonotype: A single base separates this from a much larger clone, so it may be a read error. The CDR3 is CGSSLGPGANEQFF. CDR3 coding DNA: TGCGGCAGCAGCTTAGGGCCGGGGGCGAATGAGCAGTTCTTC. V and J are TRBV5-1 and TRBJ2-1; D may correspond to TRBD1 or TRBD2 (6 bases each). The CDR3 spans 14 residues. The germline CDR1 and CDR2 sequences are SGHRS and YFSETQ.

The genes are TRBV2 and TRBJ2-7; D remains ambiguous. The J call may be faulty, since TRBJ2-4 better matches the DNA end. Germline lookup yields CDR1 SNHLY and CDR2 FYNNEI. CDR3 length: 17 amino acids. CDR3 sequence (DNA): TGTGCCAGCAGTGAAGCGCTTCTAAATTCAGCCAAAAACATTCAGTACTTC. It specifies CASSEALLNSAKNIQYF.

The CDR3 here is CASSLGWTSTHEQYF. Written as DNA, the CDR3 is TGCGCCAGCAGCTTGGGTTGGACTAGCACCCACGAGCAGTACTTC. This chain joins TRBV5-1 and TRBJ2-5, with TRBD2 matching 8 bases. The J call may be faulty, since TRBJ2-7 better matches the DNA end. The V gene's germline CDR1 is SGHRS and CDR2 YFSETQ. The CDR3 covers 15 residues.

CDR3 bases: TGTGCCTGGAGTGAGGGACAGCAAGAGACCCAGTACTTC. This encodes CAWSEGQQETQYF. This sequence joins TRBV30 and TRBJ2-5; 7 bases map to TRBD1. This CDR3 is 13 amino acids long. Germline CDR1 reads GTSNPN; CDR2 reads SVGIG (reference sequence). V gave up 1 base and J gave up 2 bases; unmatched junction bases: 1. Complete variable domain (other parts from reference TRBV30 and TRBJ2-5): SQTIHQWPATLVQPVGSPLSLECTVEGTSNPNLYWYRQAAGRGLQLLFYSVGIGQISSEVPQNLSASRPQDRQFILSSKKLLLSDSGFYLCAWSEGQQETQYFGPGTRLLVL.

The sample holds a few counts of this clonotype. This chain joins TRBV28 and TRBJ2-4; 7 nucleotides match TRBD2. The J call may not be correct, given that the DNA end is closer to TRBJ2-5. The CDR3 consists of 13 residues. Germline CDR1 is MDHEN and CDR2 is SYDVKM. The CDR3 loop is CASWGGAGVTQYF. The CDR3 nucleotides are TGTGCCAGCTGGGGGGGTGCAGGAGTGACCCAGTACTTC.

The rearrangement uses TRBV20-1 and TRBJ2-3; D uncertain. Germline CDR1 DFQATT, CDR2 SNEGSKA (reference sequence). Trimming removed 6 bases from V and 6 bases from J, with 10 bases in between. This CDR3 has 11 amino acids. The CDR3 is CSAMPSDTQYF. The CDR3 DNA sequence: TGCAGTGCGATGCCGTCGGATACGCAGTATTTT.

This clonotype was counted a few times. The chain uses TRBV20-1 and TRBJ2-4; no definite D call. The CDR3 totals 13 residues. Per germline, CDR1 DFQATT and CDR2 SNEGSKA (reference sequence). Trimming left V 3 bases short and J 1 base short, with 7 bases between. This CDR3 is CSARGVAKNIQYF. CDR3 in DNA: TGCAGTGCTAGGGGTGTGGCCAAAAACATTCAGTACTTC.

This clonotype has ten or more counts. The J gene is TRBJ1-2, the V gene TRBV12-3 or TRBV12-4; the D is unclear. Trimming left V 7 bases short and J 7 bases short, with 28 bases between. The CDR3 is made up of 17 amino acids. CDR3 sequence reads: CASTSKRLGTLVGGYTF. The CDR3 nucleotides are TGTGCCAGCACCTCTAAACGCCTCGGAACCCTGGTTGGTGGCTACACCTTC.